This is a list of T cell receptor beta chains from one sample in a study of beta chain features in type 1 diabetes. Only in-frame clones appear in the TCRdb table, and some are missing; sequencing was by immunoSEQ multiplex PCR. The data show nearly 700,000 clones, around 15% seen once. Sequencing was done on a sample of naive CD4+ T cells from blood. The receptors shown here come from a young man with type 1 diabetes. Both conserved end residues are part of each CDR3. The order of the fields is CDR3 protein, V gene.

CDR3aa: CASSAAEDTQYF
v_gene: TRBV9

CDR3aa: CAISQQDSGANVLTF
v_gene: TRBV10-3

CDR3aa: CASSLGTSGASTDTQYF
v_gene: TRBV13

CDR3aa: CASSSRGGATDTQYF
v_gene: TRBV5-4

CDR3aa: CASSFIRDGNYGYTF
v_gene: TRBV7-9

CDR3aa: CASSQRQSNQPQHF
v_gene: TRBV7-2

CDR3aa: CAWSGPNQPQHF
v_gene: TRBV30

CDR3aa: CASRAGTEHSPLHF
v_gene: TRBV2

CDR3aa: CASSVGLAGGPEQFF
v_gene: TRBV2

CDR3aa: CASSQAEETQYF
v_gene: TRBV5-1

CDR3aa: CASSPVAQETQYF
v_gene: TRBV18